The present T cell receptor (beta chain) was sequenced within a study of metastatic and nonmetastatic thyroid tumors. Study-wide background: Comparative analysis of repertoires was undertaken across blood and tumor or nodule tissue obtained from malignant and benign thyroid patients.

V was trimmed by 6 bases and J by 0 bases, leaving 12 bases between them. Germline CDR1 reads DFQATT; CDR2 reads SNEGSKA (reference sequence). The length of the CDR3 is 13 residues. In the source study's methods: Across clinicopathological groups, CDR3 differences served as the basis for building a distant-metastasis classifier for papillary thyroid cancer. TCRdb reprocessed the PCR reads using MiXCR. TCRdb's processing, not the authors' own work, is the source of the V and J calls. The table has around 30,000 clones, around a quarter seen once; the top ten hold 2.4%. All patients were untreated before thyroid surgery. Study results and limitations: Reportedly, malignant thyroid tumors had significantly higher TCR beta diversity than benign nodules, in blood and tumor.

This clone came up many times. What it binds is unknown. Sample: blood. The receptor was derived from a female donor with papillary thyroid cancer or a benign thyroid nodule (not recorded which). Some clones in this sample may be carry-over from other donors' samples. The rearrangement links TRBV20-1 to TRBJ2-7; D is uncertain. The CDR3 nucleotides are TGCAGTGCCACAGCAAAATCCTCCTACGAGCAGTACTTC. Translating gives CSATAKSSYEQYF.